The 10 T cell receptor beta chains listed next were all sequenced from one sample in a study of shared clonotypes between healthy human individuals. Assay used: immunoSEQ multiplex PCR; TCRdb lists only in-frame clones, some missing. The data hold approximately 600,000 clones, with around 96% observed a single time. Naivety among CD8 cells was defined by CD45RO negativity and positive CCR7 selection, thereby excluding terminally differentiated effector memory CD45RA+ cells. The specimen was naive CD8+ T cells sorted from blood. The source is a woman under 40 in good health.

The table lists this clone with a few counts. V is TRBV7-9 and J is TRBJ2-5; D may be TRBD2 (5 bases). Trimming stripped 4 bases from V and 5 bases from J, with 5 bases between. This CDR3 region has 11 residues. Germline V gene data show CDR1 as SEHNR and CDR2 as FQNEAQ (reference sequence). CDR3 loop: CASSWEETQYF. The CDR3 bases are TGTGCCAGCAGCTGGGAGGAGACCCAGTACTTC.

On this clone itself: The sample holds other DNA sequences that translate to the same CDR3. The chain combines TRBV27 with TRBJ1-5; D perhaps matches TRBD1 (5 bases). V gave up 3 bases and J gave up 5 bases, with 8 bases separating them. The CDR3 extends over 13 amino acids. The germline V gene has CDR1 MNHEY and CDR2 SMNVEV (reference sequence). CDR3 in amino acids: CASSLGGYQPQHF. CDR3 bases: TGTGCCAGCAGTTTGGGGGGTTATCAGCCCCAGCATTTT.

The chain employs TRBV28 and TRBJ1-5, with D maybe TRBD1 (5 bases). Germline lookup yields CDR1 MDHEN and CDR2 SYDVKM. This CDR3 has 13 residues. Trimming cost V 6 bases and J 5 bases, with 11 bases left between them. The CDR3 DNA sequence: TGTGCCAGCAGACCCGACAGCTATCAGCCCCAGCATTTT. Amino acid sequence: CASRPDSYQPQHF.

The rearrangement joins TRBV5-5 to TRBJ2-7, with D uncertain. The CDR3 spans 13 residues. Germline lookup yields CDR1 SGHKS and CDR2 YYEKEE (reference sequence). Trimming shortened V by 2 bases and J by 0 bases, and 6 bases separated the two germline ends. CDR3 region: CASSLVNSYEQYF. CDR3 in DNA: TGTGCCAGCAGCTTAGTCAACTCCTACGAGCAGTACTTC. Full variable domain (remainder filled in from reference TRBV5-5 and TRBJ2-7): DAGVTQSPTHLIKTRGQQVTLRCSPISGHKSVSWYQQVLGQGPQFIFQYYEKEERGRGNFPDRFSARQFPNYSSELNVNALLLGDSALYLCASSLVNSYEQYFGPGTRLTVT.

V gene TRBV27 combines with J gene TRBJ2-7; D assignment may be TRBD1 or TRBD2 (6 bases each). CDR1 is MNHEY, CDR2 SMNVEV, per germline (reference sequence). The length of the CDR3 is 12 residues. The V end was cut by 5 bases, the J end by 4 bases, with 9 bases between. DNA of the CDR3: TGTGCCAGCAGTAAGGGGGGTTACGAGCAGTACTTC. Protein: CASSKGGYEQYF.

The rearrangement links TRBV15 to TRBJ1-5; unclear D gene. The V gene lost 0 bases and the J gene lost 9 bases, with 15 bases spanning the gap. CDR1 is LNHNV and CDR2 is YYDKDF in the germline V gene (reference sequence). The CDR3 totals 15 residues. The CDR3 sequence: CATSRDLFEQVPQHF. CDR3 DNA sequence: TGTGCCACCAGCAGAGATCTCTTTGAGCAGGTGCCCCAGCATTTT.

The gene calls are TRBV4-2 and TRBJ2-7; D remains ambiguous. This CDR3 comprises 13 residues. Trimming cost V 8 bases and J 4 bases, with 15 bases left between them. Germline loops: CDR1 LGHNA, CDR2 YNFKEQ. The CDR3 sequence is CASPGQRIYEQYF. CDR3 nucleotides: TGTGCCAGCCCCGGTCAGAGAATTTACGAGCAGTACTTC.

V usage is TRBV2 and J usage is TRBJ2-5; D call uncertain. V shed 7 bases and J shed 5 bases, with 14 bases lying between them. This CDR3 region has 13 residues. Germline CDR1 is SNHLY and CDR2 is FYNNEI. The CDR3 nucleotides read TGTGCCAGCATCGCCGGGCTCATGGAGACCCAGTACTTC. It translates to CASIAGLMETQYF.

The chain recombines TRBV4-1 with TRBJ2-1; D is unresolved. Trimming shortened V by 5 bases and J by 2 bases, and 7 bases separated the two germline ends. There are 13 residues in the CDR3. The V gene's germline CDR1 is MGHRA and CDR2 YSYEKL. The CDR3 bases are TGCGCCAGCAGCAGAGGCCCCTACAATGAGCAGTTCTTC. The encoded protein is CASSRGPYNEQFF.

This chain uses TRBV7-9 with TRBJ2-3; 7 bases map to TRBD2. The CDR3 totals 15 residues. Germline assignment: CDR1 SEHNR and CDR2 FQNEAQ (reference sequence). V was pared by 5 bases and J by 0 bases, with 5 bases of the junction left unmatched. The CDR3 protein is CASSGTTESTDTQYF. Here the CDR3 DNA reads TGTGCCAGCAGCGGGACTACCGAGAGCACAGATACGCAGTATTTT.